This T cell receptor (beta chain) was identified during a study of blood T cell repertoires in COVID-19 (dated by TCRdb to the early 2020s). Context from the whole study: Samples from collaborators originated in the United States, Italy and Spain and spanned both the acute and convalescent phases of COVID-19. Subjects who had been exposed to COVID-19, were actively infected with it, or had recovered from it provided the deeply sampled blood TCRbeta repertoires that made up the dataset. The material from the prospective study consisted of cDNA or gDNA derived from T cells, B-cell-depleted T cells, or PBMCs. A de-identified subject ID, COVID-19 status, age in years and sex were almost always included in the sample metadata. Samples came from the ongoing ImmuneRACE study (first 160 participants) plus 1,254 subjects from 6 global collaborators. Where available, HLA class I and class II types were taken from metadata supplied by the sample provider and were not determined by assay-based typing. A freely available public database, intended as a resource for researchers studying the immune response to SARS-CoV-2, is where the repertoires were released. Results and caveats for the whole study, not just this receptor: The quantity of clinical and demographic metadata differed by source and by participant and was supplied without curation.

In the prospective study, participants were roughly 18 to 100 years old, resided in 24 geographic areas of the United States, and were enrolled through a virtual design. To assign participants to cohorts, the prospective study relied on clinical history that participants themselves reported in a screening survey and a study questionnaire. Each participant in the prospective study had whole blood, serum and a nasopharyngeal or oropharyngeal swab collected by mobile phlebotomists. Participants in the prospective study had the option to provide additional blood draws and questionnaires over an approximately 2-month period. Before DNA extraction, blood samples from the prospective study were shipped at room temperature or frozen. Note on this clone: Its antigen is not yet known. No much larger clonotype is one base removed from it; base qualities were not supplied.

TCRbeta CDR3 regions were amplified from genomic DNA using the immunoSEQ Assay, a bias-controlled multiplex PCR. The source study handled its data this way. The number of nucleated cells in each sample was estimated from the amplification of reference gene primers within the assay. To quantify the absolute abundance of each unique TCRbeta CDR3 rearrangement, sequence reads were collapsed and filtered. For each sample, productive Simpson clonality was calculated as the square root of Simpson's diversity index over productive rearrangements. TCRdb provides this immuneACCESS table in a form limited to in-frame rearrangements. Some clones are lacking; in checked studies, under half of them reflect an unresolved V gene, and why the rest are absent is not known. The DNA gave D and trimming, while V, J and clone size come from that table. This sample lists 200,000 to 250,000 clones; just over 85% were detected once. The ten largest clonotypes hold over 12% of the sample.

Via the germline V gene, CDR1 is LGHNA and CDR2 YSLEER. V lost 0 bases and J lost 10 bases; the stretch between them is 18 bases long. From the cysteine up to the phenylalanine, the CDR3 has a length of 15 residues. Kept here is only the CDR3 DNA, which spans 45 bases and is read in frame from base 1. This sequence originates from a woman between 50 and 59 years old with acute COVID-19. Recombination joined TRBV4-3 with TRBJ1-1; possibly the D gene is TRBD1, per 5 matching bases. The source material was PBMCs or T cells enriched from blood (not recorded which). The DNA sequence is given as TGCGCCAGCAGCCAAGATCGGAGTAGGGGCGGGAGAGCTTTCTTT. Its protein product is CASSQDRSRGGRAFF.